This T cell receptor (beta chain) was identified during a study of cytomegalovirus exposure and HLA in healthy donors. PCR was performed using 60 Vbeta and 13 Jbeta primers. This table comes from immunoSEQ multiplex PCR, and its TCRdb copy is limited to in-frame clones, with some not included. The data show about 180,000 clones, approximately 80% seen once. About this clone: The antigen remains unidentified.

Study-wide results and caveats: Fewer N-insertions (relative to the 666-donor mean) were reportedly seen in an Asian-associated ancestry cluster in a later analysis. TCR beta sequences reportedly predicted most subjects' HLA-A and HLA-B alleles accurately.

Everyone who donated was a healthy bone marrow donor. While unrecorded immune exposures were likely, the donors were nominally healthy when sampled. CDR1 and CDR2 (germline): MDHEN, SYDVKM. Trimming removed 5 bases from V and 5 bases from J, with 18 bases in between. The CDR3 extends over 16 amino acids. The source of this sequence is a woman aged 18-29 years in good health and CMV-seropositive. The chain joins TRBV28 to TRBJ2-2; possible D gene TRBD1, 6 bases. Sequencing was performed on PBMCs. The DNA for the CDR3 is TGTGCCAGCAGTACGACAGGCCTCTCGTTTACCGGGGAGCTGTTTTTT. This encodes CASSTTGLSFTGELFF.